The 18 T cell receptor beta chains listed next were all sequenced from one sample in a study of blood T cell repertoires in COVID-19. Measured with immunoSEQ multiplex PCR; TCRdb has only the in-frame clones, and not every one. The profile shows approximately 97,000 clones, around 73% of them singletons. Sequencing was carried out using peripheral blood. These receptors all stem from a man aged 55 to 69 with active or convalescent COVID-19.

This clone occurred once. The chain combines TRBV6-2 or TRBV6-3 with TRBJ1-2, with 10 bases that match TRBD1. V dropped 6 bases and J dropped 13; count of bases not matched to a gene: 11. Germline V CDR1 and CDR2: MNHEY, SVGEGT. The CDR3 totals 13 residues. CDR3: CASSTTGTGVGTF. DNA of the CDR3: TGTGCCAGCAGCACCACCGGGACAGGGGTTGGCACCTTC.

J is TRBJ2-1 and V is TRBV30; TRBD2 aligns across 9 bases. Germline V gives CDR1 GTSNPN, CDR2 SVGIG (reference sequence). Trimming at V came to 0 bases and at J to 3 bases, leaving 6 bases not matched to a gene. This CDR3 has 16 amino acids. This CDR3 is CAWSVRLAGYYNEQFF. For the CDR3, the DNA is TGTGCCTGGAGTGTACGTCTAGCGGGATACTACAATGAGCAGTTCTTC.

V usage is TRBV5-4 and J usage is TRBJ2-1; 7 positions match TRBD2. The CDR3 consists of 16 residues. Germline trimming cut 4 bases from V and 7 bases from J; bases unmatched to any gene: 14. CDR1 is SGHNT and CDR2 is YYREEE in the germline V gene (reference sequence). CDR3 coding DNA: TGTGCCAGCAGCGCGGACGCCGGGACTAAAACGAATGAGCAGTTCTTC. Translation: CASSADAGTKTNEQFF.

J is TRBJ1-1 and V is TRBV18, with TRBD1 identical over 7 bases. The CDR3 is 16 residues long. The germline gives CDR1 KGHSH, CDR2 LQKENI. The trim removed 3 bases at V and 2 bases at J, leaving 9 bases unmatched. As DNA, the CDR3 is TGTGCCAGCTCACCCCTGGGGACAGTAGGTAACACTGAAGCTTTCTTT. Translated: CASSPLGTVGNTEAFF.

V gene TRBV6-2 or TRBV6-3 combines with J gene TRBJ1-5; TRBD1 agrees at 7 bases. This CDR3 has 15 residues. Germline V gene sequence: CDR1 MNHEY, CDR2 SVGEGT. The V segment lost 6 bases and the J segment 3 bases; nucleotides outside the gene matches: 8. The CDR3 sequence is CASSDQRGPNQPQHF. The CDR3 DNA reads TGTGCCAGCAGCGACCAAAGGGGGCCCAATCAGCCCCAGCATTTT.

This chain's CDR3 is CASTFAGGNQPQHF. The CDR3 DNA reads as TGTGCCAGTACTTTCGCAGGGGGAAACCAGCCCCAGCATTTT. V usage is TRBV19 and J usage is TRBJ1-5; 7 bases are a match to TRBD1. With V trimmed by 7 bases and J by 7 bases, 10 bases remained unmatched. The CDR3 extends over 14 amino acids. Germline CDR1 LNHDA, CDR2 SQIVND (reference sequence).

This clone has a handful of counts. The CDR3 sequence: CASSQDSRRQRGSSTEAFF. CDR3 coding DNA: TGTGCCAGCAGCCAAGATAGTCGGCGCCAGAGGGGGAGTAGCACTGAAGCTTTCTTT. The V call is TRBV4-2, the J call TRBJ1-1; weak D call: TRBD1 (6 bases). Germline CDR1 reads LGHNA; CDR2 reads YNFKEQ. V lost 0 bases and J lost 4, with 24 bases in between. CDR3 length: 19 amino acids.

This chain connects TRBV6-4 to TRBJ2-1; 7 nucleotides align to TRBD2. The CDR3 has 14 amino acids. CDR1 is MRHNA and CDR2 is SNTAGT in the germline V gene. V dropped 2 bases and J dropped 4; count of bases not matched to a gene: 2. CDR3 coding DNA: TGTGCCAGCAGTGACGGGGGGGGATACAATGAGCAGTTCTTC. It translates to CASSDGGGYNEQFF.

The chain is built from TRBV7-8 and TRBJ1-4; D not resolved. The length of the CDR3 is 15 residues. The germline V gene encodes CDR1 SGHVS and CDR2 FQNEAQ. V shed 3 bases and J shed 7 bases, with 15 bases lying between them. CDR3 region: CASSFVMRDAEKLFF. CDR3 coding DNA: TGTGCCAGCAGCTTTGTGATGCGGGATGCTGAAAAACTGTTTTTT.

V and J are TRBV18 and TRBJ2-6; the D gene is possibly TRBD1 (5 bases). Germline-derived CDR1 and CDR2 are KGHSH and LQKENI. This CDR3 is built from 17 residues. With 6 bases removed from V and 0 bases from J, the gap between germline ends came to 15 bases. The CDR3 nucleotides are TGTGCCAGCTCCCCGGGCAGGACAAACTCTGGGGCCAACGTCCTGACTTTC. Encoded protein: CASSPGRTNSGANVLTF.

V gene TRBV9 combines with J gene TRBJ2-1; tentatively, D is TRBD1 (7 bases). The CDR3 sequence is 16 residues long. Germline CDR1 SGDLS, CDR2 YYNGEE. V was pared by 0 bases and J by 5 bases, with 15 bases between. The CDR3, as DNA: TGTGCCAGCAGCGTAGACCCCCAGGGGGGACACAATGAGCAGTTCTTC. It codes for CASSVDPQGGHNEQFF.

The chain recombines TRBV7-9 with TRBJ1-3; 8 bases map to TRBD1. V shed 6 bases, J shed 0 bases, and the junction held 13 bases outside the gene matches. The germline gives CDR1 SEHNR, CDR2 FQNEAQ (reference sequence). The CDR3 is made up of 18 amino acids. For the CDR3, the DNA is TGTGCCAGCAGTAGGGACAGGAACTACAACCCCTCTGGAAACACCATATATTTT. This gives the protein CASSRDRNYNPSGNTIYF.

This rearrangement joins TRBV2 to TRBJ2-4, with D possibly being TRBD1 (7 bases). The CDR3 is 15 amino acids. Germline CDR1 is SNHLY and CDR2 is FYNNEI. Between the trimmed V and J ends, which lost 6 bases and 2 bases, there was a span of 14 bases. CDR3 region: CASRYPGGSKNIQYF. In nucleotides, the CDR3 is TGTGCCAGCAGGTACCCAGGGGGGTCCAAAAACATTCAGTACTTC.

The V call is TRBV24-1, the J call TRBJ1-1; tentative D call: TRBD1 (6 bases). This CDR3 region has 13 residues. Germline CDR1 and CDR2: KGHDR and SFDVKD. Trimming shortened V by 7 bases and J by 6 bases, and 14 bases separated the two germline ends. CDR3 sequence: CATSLTGFAEAFF. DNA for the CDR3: TGTGCCACCAGCCTAACAGGGTTCGCTGAAGCTTTCTTT.

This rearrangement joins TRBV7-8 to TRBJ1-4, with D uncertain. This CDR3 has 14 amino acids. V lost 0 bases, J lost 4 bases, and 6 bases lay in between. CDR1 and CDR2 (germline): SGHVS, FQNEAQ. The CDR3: CASSLAGVNEKLFF. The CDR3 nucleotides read TGTGCCAGCAGCTTAGCAGGAGTTAATGAAAAACTGTTTTTT.

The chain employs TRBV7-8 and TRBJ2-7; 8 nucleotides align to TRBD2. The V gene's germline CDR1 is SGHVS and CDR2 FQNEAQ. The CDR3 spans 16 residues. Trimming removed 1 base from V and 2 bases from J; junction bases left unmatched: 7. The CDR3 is CASSLGGSGSTYEQYV. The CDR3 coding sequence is TGTGCCAGCAGCTTAGGAGGCAGCGGGAGCACCTACGAGCAGTACGTC.

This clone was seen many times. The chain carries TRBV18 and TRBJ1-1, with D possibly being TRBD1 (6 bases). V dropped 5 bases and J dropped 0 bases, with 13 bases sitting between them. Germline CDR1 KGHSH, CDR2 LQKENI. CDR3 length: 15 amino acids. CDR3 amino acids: CASSGGRGMNTEAFF. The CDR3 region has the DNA TGTGCCAGCTCAGGTGGCAGGGGTATGAACACTGAAGCTTTCTTT.

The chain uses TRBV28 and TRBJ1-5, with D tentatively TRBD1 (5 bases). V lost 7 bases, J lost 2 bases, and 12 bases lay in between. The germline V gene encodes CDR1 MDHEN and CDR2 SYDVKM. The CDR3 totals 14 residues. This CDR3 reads CASTQGAGNQPQHF. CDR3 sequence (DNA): TGTGCCAGCACCCAGGGCGCGGGCAATCAGCCCCAGCATTTT.